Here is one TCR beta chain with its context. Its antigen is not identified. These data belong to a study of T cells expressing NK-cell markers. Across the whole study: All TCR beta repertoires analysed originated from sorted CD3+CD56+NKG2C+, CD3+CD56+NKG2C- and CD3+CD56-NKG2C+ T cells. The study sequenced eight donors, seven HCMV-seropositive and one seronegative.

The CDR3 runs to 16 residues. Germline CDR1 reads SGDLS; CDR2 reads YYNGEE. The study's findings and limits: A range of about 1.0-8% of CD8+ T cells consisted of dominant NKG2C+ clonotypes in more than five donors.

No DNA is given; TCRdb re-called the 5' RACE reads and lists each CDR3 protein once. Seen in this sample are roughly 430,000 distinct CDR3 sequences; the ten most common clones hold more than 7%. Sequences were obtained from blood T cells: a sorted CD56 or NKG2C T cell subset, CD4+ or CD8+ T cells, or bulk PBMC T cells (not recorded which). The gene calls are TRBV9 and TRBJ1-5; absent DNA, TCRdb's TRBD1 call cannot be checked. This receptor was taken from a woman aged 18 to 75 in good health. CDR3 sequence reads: CASSPGDARGDQPQHF.